The TCR beta chain under discussion was sequenced for a study of CD4 T cells in relation to SARS-CoV-2 and coronaviruses. Study-level background: ViraFEST: roughly ten-day antigen culture of PBMCs, then TCR beta CDR3 sequencing.

Before the COVID-19 pandemic, during about 2011-2019, CD4+ T cells were taken from unexposed donors. The cells were cultured for about 10 days before CD4+ T cells were isolated. CDR1 is MNHNY, CDR2 SVGAGI, per germline (reference sequence). CDR3 length equals 14 residues. After removal of 6 bases from V and 1 base from J, the junction contained 4 bases not matched to a gene. Measured with immunoSEQ multiplex PCR; TCRdb has only the in-frame clones, and not every one. The table lists 20,000 to 25,000 clones, less than 70% of them singletons. A remark on this clone: Its target is unknown.

The TCR comes from a human donor in good health. The rearrangement joins TRBV6-6 to TRBJ1-2, with 8 bases lining up with TRBD1. Sequenced sample: CD4+ T cells from PBMCs, cultured in vitro. This chain's CDR3 is CASSSGQDNYGYTF. As DNA, the CDR3 is TGTGCCAGCAGCTCGGGACAGGATAACTATGGCTACACCTTC.